The 5 T cell receptor beta chains below come from one sample, sequenced in a study of response to subunit inactivated influenza vaccine. TCRdb recomputed calls from the RT-PCR reads with MiXCR, one row per CDR3 protein. The table lists over 300,000 distinct CDR3 sequences, 21% of them singletons. The sample here was PBMCs from blood, taken less than 22 months after vaccination. These receptors all come from a man aged 45 to 70 who received an inactivated influenza vaccine.

The V gene is TRBV18, the J gene TRBJ2-1; D may be TRBD2 (6 bases). Germline CDR1 and CDR2: KGHSH and LQKENI. This CDR3 is 16 amino acids long. With 2 bases removed from V and 7 bases from J, the gap between germline ends came to 18 bases. CDR3 amino acids: CASSPGNPSRGNEQFF. The CDR3 DNA is TGTGCCAGCTCACCAGGGAACCCCTCCCGGGGGAATGAGCAGTTCTTC. Full variable domain (remainder filled in from reference TRBV18 and TRBJ2-1): NAGVMQNPRHLVRRRGQEARLRCSPMKGHSHVYWYRQLPEEGLKFMVYLQKENIIDESGMPKERFSAEFPKEGPSILRIQQVVRGDSAAYFCASSPGNPSRGNEQFFGPGTRLTVL.

This clonotype was detected a few times. This rearrangement joins TRBV4-1 to TRBJ1-2; no definite D call. V was trimmed by 0 bases and J by 4 bases, leaving 9 bases between them. Germline V gene data show CDR1 as MGHRA and CDR2 as YSYEKL. The CDR3 runs to 14 residues. CDR3 DNA sequence: TGCGCCAGCAGCCAAGAGTCAGGACGCTATGGCTACACCTTC. This translates into CASSQESGRYGYTF.

This clonotype was counted between two and nine times. V and J are TRBV5-6 and TRBJ1-5; D might be TRBD1 (6 bases). V lost 4 bases and J 5 bases, leaving 22 bases between the germline ends. Germline V gene data show CDR1 as SGHDT and CDR2 as YYEEEE. There are 17 residues in the CDR3. The DNA for the CDR3 is TGTGCCAGCAGCAGTAGGAAACAGGGATCCCCCCATCAGCCCCAGCATTTT. Translation: CASSSRKQGSPHQPQHF.

The J gene is TRBJ1-1, the V gene TRBV6-5, with D possibly TRBD1 on 6 matching bases. The germline CDR1 and CDR2 sequences are MNHEY and SVGAGI. V lost 0 bases to trimming and J lost 3 bases, with 11 bases between them. The CDR3 consists of 15 residues. CDR3 nucleotides: TGTGCCAGCAGTTACTCGGGGGGCGTGTACACTGAAGCTTTCTTT. This encodes CASSYSGGVYTEAFF.

There are a few counts of this clonotype. The chain recombines TRBV10-2 with TRBJ2-5; 9 bases are shared with TRBD2. This CDR3 has 16 residues. Unmatched junction bases numbered 8, after V lost 4 bases and J lost 2 bases. The germline gives CDR1 WSHSY, CDR2 SAAADI. CDR3 amino acids: CASSVRVAGAQETQYF. CDR3 sequence (DNA): TGCGCCAGCAGTGTCCGGGTAGCGGGAGCTCAAGAGACCCAGTACTTC.